Sequencing of this T cell receptor beta chain was carried out in a study of blood T cell repertoires in COVID-19 (dated by TCRdb to about 2020). About the full investigation: The collaborator samples originated in the United States, Italy and Spain and spanned the acute and convalescent phases of COVID-19. The material from the prospective study consisted of cDNA or gDNA derived from T cells, B-cell-depleted T cells, or PBMCs. Subjects who had been exposed to COVID-19, were actively infected with it, or had recovered from it provided the deeply sampled blood TCRbeta repertoires that made up the dataset. The repertoires were released in a freely available public database intended as a resource for research on the immune response to SARS-CoV-2. The samples were drawn from two sources: the first 160 participants of the ongoing ImmuneRACE study, and over 1,000 subjects contributed by 6 global collaborators. Sample metadata almost always included a de-identified subject ID, COVID-19 status, age in years and sex. Where HLA class I and class II types were available, the types were taken from metadata supplied by the sample provider, not from assay-based typing.

Study-wide findings and limitations: The quantity of clinical and demographic metadata differed by source and by participant and was supplied without curation.

Spanning cysteine to phenylalanine, the CDR3 consists of 13 amino acids. Only the CDR3 region is kept as DNA, spanning 39 bases read in frame from base 1. The germline V gene (reference sequence) sets CDR1 to LNHDA and CDR2 to SQIVND. V loses 5 bases, J loses 3 bases, and the germline ends lie 8 bases apart. On this clone itself: The antigen it recognizes is unknown. One base away there is no much larger clone; base qualities are not given.

Collaborating institutions collected whole blood in K2EDTA tubes following their own protocols. For TCRbeta analysis, collaborators shipped samples in one of three forms: frozen whole blood, isolated PBMCs, or DNA extracted from either of those sample types. TCRbeta CDR3 regions were amplified from genomic DNA by means of the immunoSEQ Assay, a bias-controlled multiplex PCR. From the authors' description of their analysis: Nucleated cell counts per sample were estimated from amplification of reference gene primers within the assay. To quantify the absolute abundance of each unique TCRbeta CDR3 rearrangement, sequence reads were collapsed and filtered. Productive Simpson clonality was computed per sample as the square root of Simpson's diversity index over productive rearrangements. TCRdb carries this immuneACCESS record with in-frame sequences only. Its versions omit some clonotypes, under half of them owing to an unresolved V gene in the studies checked, with the rest unexplained. V and J calls and clone size are those listed in that table; D and trimming were worked out from the DNA. The sample data list around 140,000 clones, and about 86% of these were observed just once. 7% to 10% of the sample comes from the top ten.

Sequenced input: peripheral blood. This TCR was sampled from a human donor in a cohort sampled during active COVID-19. The chain joins TRBV19 to TRBJ2-1; the D gene is perhaps TRBD1, on 5 matching bases. The CDR3 region reads CASSLTVYNEQFF. At the DNA level, the sequence is TGTGCCAGTAGTCTGACAGTCTACAATGAGCAGTTCTTC. This CDR3, with the reference TRBV19 and TRBJ2-1 proteins standing in past its ends, gives the full variable domain DGGITQSPKYLFRKEGQNVTLSCEQNLNHDAMYWYRQDPGQGLRLIYYSQIVNDFQKGDIAEGYSVSREKKESFPLTVTSAQKNPTAFYLCASSLTVYNEQFFGPGTRLTVL.